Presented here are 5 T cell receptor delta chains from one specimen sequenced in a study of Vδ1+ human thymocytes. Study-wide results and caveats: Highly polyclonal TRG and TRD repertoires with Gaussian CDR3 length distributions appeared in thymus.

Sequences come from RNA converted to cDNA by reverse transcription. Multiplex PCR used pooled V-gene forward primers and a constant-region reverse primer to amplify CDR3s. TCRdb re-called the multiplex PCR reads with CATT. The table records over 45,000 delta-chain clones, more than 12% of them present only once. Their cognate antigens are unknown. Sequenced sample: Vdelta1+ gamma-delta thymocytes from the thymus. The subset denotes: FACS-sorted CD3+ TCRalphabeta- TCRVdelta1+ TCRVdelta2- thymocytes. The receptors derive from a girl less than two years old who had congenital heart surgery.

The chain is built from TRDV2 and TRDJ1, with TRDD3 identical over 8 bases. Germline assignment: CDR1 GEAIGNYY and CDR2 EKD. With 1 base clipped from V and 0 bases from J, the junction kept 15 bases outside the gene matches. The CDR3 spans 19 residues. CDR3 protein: CACDTSGDRIYRYTDKLIF. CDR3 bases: TGTGCCTGTGACACGTCGGGGGATAGGATCTATCGGTACACCGATAAACTCATCTTT.

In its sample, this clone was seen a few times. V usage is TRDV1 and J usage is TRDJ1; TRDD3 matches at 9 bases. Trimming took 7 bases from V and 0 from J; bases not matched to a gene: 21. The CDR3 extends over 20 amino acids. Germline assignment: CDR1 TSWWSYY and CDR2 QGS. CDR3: CALALSTTGDTGPYTDKLIF. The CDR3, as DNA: TGTGCTCTTGCACTCTCCACAACTGGGGATACGGGTCCTTACACCGATAAACTCATCTTT.

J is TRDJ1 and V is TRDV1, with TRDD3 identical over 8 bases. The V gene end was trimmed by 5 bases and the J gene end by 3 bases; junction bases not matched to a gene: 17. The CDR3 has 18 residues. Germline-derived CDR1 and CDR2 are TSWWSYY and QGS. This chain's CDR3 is CALGFNHVLGAQPDKLIF. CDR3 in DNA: TGTGCTCTTGGGTTTAACCACGTACTGGGGGCCCAACCCGATAAACTCATCTTT.

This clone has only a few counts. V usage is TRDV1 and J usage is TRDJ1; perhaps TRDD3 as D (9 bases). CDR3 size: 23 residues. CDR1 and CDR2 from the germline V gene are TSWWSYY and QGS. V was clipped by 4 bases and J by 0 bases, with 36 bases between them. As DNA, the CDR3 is TGTGCTCTTGGGGGACCAACCTTCTTCCTACAGGCTGGGGGATTCCGCTACACCGATAAACTCATCTTT. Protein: CALGGPTFFLQAGGFRYTDKLIF.

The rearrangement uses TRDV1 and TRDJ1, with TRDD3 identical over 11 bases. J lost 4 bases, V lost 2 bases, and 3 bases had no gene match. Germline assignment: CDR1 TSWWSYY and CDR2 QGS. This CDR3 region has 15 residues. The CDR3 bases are TGTGCTCTTGGGGAATGGGGGATACGTCGCGATAAACTCATCTTT. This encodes CALGEWGIRRDKLIF.